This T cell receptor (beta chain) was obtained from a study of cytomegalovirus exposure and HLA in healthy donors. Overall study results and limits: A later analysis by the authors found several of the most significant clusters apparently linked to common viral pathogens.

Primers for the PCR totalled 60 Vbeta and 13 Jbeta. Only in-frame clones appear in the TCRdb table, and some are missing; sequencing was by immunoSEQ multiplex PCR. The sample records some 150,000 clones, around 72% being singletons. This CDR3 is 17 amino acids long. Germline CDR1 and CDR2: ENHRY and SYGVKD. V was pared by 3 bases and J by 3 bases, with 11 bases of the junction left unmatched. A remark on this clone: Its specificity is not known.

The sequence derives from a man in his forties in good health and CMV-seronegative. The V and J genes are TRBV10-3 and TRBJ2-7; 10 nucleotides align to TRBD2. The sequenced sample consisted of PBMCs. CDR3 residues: CAISDPSGSSWFYEQYF. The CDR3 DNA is TGTGCCATCAGTGATCCTAGCGGGAGCTCGTGGTTCTACGAGCAGTACTTC.